This T cell receptor (beta chain) derives from a study of shared clonotypes between healthy human individuals. Study-wide points: Enrolling few donors narrowed the genetic and exposure-history diversity that was represented. It was anticipated that sequencing depth would influence how many clonotypes donors shared.

The CDR3 is made up of 14 amino acids. The germline gives CDR1 SGHTA, CDR2 FQGNSA. Trimming removed 5 bases from V and 3 bases from J; junction bases left unmatched: 4. This clone has just a few counts. Its antigen is still unknown. Clones were sequenced by immunoSEQ multiplex PCR, and TCRdb holds only the in-frame ones, with some missing. The top ten hold under 0.15% of the sample, which has 2.5 million or so clones, roughly nine tenths seen once. This receptor was taken from a young man in good health. The gene calls are TRBV7-2 and TRBJ2-7, with TRBD1 matching 10 bases. The source material was naive CD4+ T cells sorted from blood. Documented subset: CD45RA+ positively selected. The CDR3 sequence: CASSRDRGYYEQYF. DNA for the CDR3: TGTGCCAGCAGCAGGGACAGGGGATACTACGAGCAGTACTTC.